Listed below are T cell receptor beta chains from one sample, sequenced in a study of T cells in Graves' hyperthyroidism and ophthalmopathy. MiXCR was run by TCRdb on the multiplex PCR reads, yielding one entry per CDR3 protein. The table shows fewer than 450,000 distinct CDR3 sequences, with roughly 17% occurring only once. What was sequenced was blood. These receptors all come from a woman between 25 and 40 years old with Graves' hyperthyroidism that later progressed to Graves' ophthalmopathy. The CDR3 runs from the conserved cysteine through the conserved F or W. Each record gives: D gene, J gene, clone size, V gene, CDR3 DNA, CDR3 protein. A D gene is named only where the DNA matches it firmly. Size values are once, few and many counts, or a class for expanded clones, and some rows have none.

D gene: TRBD2
J gene: TRBJ2-2
clone size: NA
V gene: TRBV7-9
CDR3 DNA: TGTGCCAGCAGCGGTGGACCTGGACTAGGAGACACCGGGGAGCTGTTTTTT
CDR3 protein: CASSGGPGLGDTGELFF

D gene: NA
J gene: TRBJ1-2
clone size: few
V gene: TRBV14
CDR3 DNA: TGTGCCAGCAGCTCTACATGGACACCCTATGGCTACACCTTC
CDR3 protein: CASSSTWTPYGYTF

D gene: NA
J gene: TRBJ1-5
clone size: NA
V gene: TRBV15
CDR3 DNA: TGTGCCACCGGCAGAGATGCATGGGGGCTTAGCAATCAGCCCCAGCATTTT
CDR3 protein: CATGRDAWGLSNQPQHF

D gene: TRBD2
J gene: TRBJ2-1
clone size: NA
V gene: TRBV20-1
CDR3 DNA: TGCAGTGCTGGGGGACTAGCGGGATCGTCCTACAATGAGCAGTTCTTC
CDR3 protein: CSAGGLAGSSYNEQFF

D gene: TRBD1
J gene: TRBJ1-4
clone size: few
V gene: TRBV19
CDR3 DNA: TGTGCCACCGAAAACAGGGGAACTAATGAAAAACTGTTTTTT
CDR3 protein: CATENRGTNEKLFF

D gene: TRBD2
J gene: TRBJ2-3
clone size: many
V gene: TRBV20-1
CDR3 DNA: TGCAGTGCTAGAGACCCCTGGACTAGCGGGGCATTTGGGACAGATACGCAGTATTTT
CDR3 protein: CSARDPWTSGAFGTDTQYF

D gene: NA
J gene: TRBJ2-2
clone size: NA
V gene: TRBV11-2
CDR3 DNA: TGTGCCAGCAGCTTAGGCCATGCAGCGAACACCGGGGAGCTGTTTTTT
CDR3 protein: CASSLGHAANTGELFF

D gene: NA
J gene: TRBJ2-1
clone size: NA
V gene: TRBV2
CDR3 DNA: TGTGCCAGCCCTACAGGGGAGCGGGACAATGAGCAGTTCTTC
CDR3 protein: CASPTGERDNEQFF

D gene: NA
J gene: TRBJ1-5
clone size: many
V gene: TRBV7-7
CDR3 DNA: TGTGCCAGCAGCTTACAGAAGTTACAGCCCCAGCATTTT
CDR3 protein: CASSLQKLQPQHF

D gene: TRBD2
J gene: TRBJ2-5
clone size: many
V gene: TRBV20-1
CDR3 DNA: TGCAGTGCCCGGAGGGCTAGCGGGGAAGGAGAGACCCAGTACTTC
CDR3 protein: CSARRASGEGETQYF